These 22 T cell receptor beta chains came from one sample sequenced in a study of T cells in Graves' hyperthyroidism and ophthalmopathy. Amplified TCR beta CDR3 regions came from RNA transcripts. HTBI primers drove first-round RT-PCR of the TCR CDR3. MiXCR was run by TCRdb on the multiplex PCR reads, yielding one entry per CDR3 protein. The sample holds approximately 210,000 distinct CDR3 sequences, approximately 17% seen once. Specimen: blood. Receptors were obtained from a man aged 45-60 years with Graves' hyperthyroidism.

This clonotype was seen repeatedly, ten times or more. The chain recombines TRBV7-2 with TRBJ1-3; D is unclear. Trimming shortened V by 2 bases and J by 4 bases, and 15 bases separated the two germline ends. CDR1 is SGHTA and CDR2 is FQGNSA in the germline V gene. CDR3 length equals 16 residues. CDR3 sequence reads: CASSLRPPSAGNTIYF. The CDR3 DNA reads TGTGCCAGCAGCTTACGGCCCCCCAGTGCCGGAAACACCATATATTTT.

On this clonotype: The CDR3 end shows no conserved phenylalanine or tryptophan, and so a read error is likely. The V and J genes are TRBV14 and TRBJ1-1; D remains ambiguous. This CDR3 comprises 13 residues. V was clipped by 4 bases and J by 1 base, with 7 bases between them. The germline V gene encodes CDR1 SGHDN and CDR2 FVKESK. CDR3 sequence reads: CASSRNRNTEAFS. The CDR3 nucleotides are TGTGCCAGCAGCCGGAACAGGAACACTGAAGCTTTCTCT.

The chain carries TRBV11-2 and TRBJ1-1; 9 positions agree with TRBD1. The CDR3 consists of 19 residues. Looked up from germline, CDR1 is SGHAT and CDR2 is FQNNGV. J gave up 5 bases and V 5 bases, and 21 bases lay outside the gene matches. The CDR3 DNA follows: TGTGCCAGCAGCCCCCGGCTGAGGGGACAGGGAAGTTCGAAGACTGAAGCTTTCTTT. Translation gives CASSPRLRGQGSSKTEAFF. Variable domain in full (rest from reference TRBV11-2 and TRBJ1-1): EAGVAQSPRYKIIEKRQSVAFWCNPISGHATLYWYQQILGQGPKLLIQFQNNGVVDDSQLPKDRFSAERLKGVDSTLKIQPAKLEDSAVYLCASSPRLRGQGSSKTEAFFGQGTRLTVV.

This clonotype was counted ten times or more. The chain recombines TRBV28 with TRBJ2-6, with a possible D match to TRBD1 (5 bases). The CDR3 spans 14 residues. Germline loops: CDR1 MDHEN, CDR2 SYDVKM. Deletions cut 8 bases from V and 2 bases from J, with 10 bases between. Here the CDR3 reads CASGRGPGANVLTF. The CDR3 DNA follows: TGTGCCAGCGGTAGGGGCCCTGGGGCCAACGTCCTGACTTTC.

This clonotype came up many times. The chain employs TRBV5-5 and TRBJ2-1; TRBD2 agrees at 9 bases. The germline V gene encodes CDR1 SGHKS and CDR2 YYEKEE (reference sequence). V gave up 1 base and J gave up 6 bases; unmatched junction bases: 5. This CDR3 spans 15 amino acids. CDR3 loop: CASSLWVAGVNEQFF. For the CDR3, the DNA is TGTGCCAGCAGCTTGTGGGTAGCGGGAGTCAATGAGCAGTTCTTC.

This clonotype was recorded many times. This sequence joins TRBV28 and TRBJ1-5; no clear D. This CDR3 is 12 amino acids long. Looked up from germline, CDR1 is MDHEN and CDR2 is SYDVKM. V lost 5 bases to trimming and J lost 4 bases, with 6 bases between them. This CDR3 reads CASSPENQPQHF. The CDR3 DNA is TGTGCCAGCAGTCCGGAGAATCAGCCCCAGCATTTT.

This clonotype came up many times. The CDR3 region is CASSLRAGGSNEQFF. Written as DNA, the CDR3 is TGTGCCAGCAGCTTAAGGGCGGGAGGAAGCAATGAGCAGTTCTTC. This chain links TRBV7-3 with TRBJ2-1; TRBD2 matches 8 bases. The CDR3 consists of 15 residues. The V segment lost 1 base and the J segment 6 bases; nucleotides outside the gene matches: 5. Germline V lookup: CDR1 SGHTA, CDR2 FQGTGA. The variable domain in full, with the rest retrieved from reference TRBV7-3 and TRBJ2-1, is GAGVSQTPSNKVTEKGKYVELRCDPISGHTALYWYRQSLGQGPEFLIYFQGTGAADDSGLPNDRFFAVRPEGSVSTLKIQRTERGDSAVYLCASSLRAGGSNEQFFGPGTRLTVL.

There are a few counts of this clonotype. The CDR3, as DNA: TGTGCCACCAGCTCCCTATGGCAGCAGCAGTTCTTC. Its translation: CATSSLWQQQFF. The gene calls are TRBV15 and TRBJ2-1; D is ambiguous. This CDR3 region has 12 residues. Germline-derived CDR1 and CDR2 are LNHNV and YYDKDF (reference sequence). V gave up 5 bases and J gave up 11 bases, with 13 bases separating them.

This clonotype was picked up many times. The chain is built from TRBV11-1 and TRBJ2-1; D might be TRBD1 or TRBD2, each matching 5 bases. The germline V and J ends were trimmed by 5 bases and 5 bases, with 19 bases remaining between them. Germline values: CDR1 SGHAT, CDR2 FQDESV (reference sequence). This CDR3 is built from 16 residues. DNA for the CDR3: TGTGCCAGCAGCCGGGACGAGGTGGTTACCAACAATGAGCAGTTCTTC. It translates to CASSRDEVVTNNEQFF.

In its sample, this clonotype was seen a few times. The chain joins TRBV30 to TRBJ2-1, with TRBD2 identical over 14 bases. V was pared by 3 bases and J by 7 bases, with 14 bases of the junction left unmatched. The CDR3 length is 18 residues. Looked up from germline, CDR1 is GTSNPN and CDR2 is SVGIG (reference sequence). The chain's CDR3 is CAWRRRPGLAGDWNEQFF. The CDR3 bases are TGTGCCTGGAGAAGAAGACCGGGACTAGCGGGAGACTGGAATGAGCAGTTCTTC.

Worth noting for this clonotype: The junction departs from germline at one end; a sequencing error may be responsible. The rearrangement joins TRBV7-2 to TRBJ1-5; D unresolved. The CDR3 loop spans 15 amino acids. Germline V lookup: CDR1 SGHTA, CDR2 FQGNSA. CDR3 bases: TGCGCCAGCAGCCAAGGTTCCGGGTTCGGACAGCCCCAGCATTTT. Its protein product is CASSQGSGFGQPQHF.

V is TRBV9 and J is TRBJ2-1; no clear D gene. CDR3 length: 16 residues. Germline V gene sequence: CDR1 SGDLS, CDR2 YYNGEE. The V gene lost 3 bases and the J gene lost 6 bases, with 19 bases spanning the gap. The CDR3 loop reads CASSARSLGAINEQFF. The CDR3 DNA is TGTGCCAGCAGCGCCCGGTCCCTCGGAGCGATCAATGAGCAGTTCTTC.

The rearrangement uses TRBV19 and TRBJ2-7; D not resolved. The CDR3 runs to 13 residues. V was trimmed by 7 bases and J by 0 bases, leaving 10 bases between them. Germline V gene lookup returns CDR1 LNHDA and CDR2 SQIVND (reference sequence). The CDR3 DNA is TGTGCCAGTACCGGGTCTAGCTCCTACGAGCAGTACTTC. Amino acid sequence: CASTGSSSYEQYF.

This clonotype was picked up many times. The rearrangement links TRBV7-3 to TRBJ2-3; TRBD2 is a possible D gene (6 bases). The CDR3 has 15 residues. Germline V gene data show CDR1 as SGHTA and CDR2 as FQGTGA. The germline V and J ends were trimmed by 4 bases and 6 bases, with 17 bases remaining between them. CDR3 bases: TGTGCCAGCAGCTCCGCCGGGACTGGGGCCGATACGCAGTATTTT. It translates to CASSSAGTGADTQYF.

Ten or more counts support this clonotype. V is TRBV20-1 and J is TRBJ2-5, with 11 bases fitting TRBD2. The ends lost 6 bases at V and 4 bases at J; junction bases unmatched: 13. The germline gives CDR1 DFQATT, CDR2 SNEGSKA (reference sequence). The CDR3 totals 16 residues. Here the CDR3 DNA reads TGCAGTGCACGCCCTGGGACTAGCGGTATTGTAGAGACCCAGTACTTC. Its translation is CSARPGTSGIVETQYF.

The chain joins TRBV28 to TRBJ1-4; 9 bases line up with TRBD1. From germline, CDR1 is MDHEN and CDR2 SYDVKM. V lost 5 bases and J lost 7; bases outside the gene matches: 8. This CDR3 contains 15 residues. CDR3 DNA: TGTGCCAGCAGTCTTGGGGGACAGGGTCTTGAAAAACTGTTTTTT. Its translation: CASSLGGQGLEKLFF.

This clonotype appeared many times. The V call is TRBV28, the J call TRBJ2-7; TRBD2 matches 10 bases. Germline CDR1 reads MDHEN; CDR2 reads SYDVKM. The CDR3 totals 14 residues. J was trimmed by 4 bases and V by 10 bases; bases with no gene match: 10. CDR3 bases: TGTGCCATCGCCTCAGCGGGAGGGCCTTACGAGCAGTACTTC. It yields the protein CAIASAGGPYEQYF.

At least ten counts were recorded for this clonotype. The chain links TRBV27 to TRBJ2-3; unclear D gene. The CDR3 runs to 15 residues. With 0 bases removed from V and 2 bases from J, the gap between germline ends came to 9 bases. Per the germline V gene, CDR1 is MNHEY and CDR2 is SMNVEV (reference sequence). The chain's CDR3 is CASSLSPGYTDTQYF. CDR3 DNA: TGTGCCAGCAGTTTATCGCCCGGCTACACAGATACGCAGTATTTT.

The CDR3 DNA is TGTGCCAGTAATCAGCGGGGGTACAATGAGCAGTTCTTC. It specifies CASNQRGYNEQFF. The rearrangement uses TRBV19 and TRBJ2-1; TRBD2 matches at 8 bases. The CDR3 consists of 13 residues. CDR1 and CDR2 (germline): LNHDA, SQIVND (reference sequence). Germline trimming cut 7 bases from V and 4 bases from J; bases unmatched to any gene: 3.

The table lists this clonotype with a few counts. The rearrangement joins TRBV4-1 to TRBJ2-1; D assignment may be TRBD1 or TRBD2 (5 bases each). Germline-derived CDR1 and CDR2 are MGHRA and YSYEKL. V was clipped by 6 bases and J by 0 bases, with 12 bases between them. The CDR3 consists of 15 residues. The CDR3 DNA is TGCGCCAGCAGAGAAGGGGAGAGCTCCTACAATGAGCAGTTCTTC. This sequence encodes CASREGESSYNEQFF.

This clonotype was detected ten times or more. The CDR3 loop reads CASSYSAPGTGFGELFF. As DNA, the CDR3 is TGTGCCAGCAGTTACTCTGCCCCAGGGACAGGGTTCGGGGAGCTGTTTTTT. J is TRBJ2-2 and V is TRBV6-6; 9 positions match TRBD1. Germline CDR1 MNHNY, CDR2 SVGAGI (reference sequence). The CDR3 sequence is 17 residues long. V shed 0 bases, J shed 7 bases, and the junction held 9 bases outside the gene matches.

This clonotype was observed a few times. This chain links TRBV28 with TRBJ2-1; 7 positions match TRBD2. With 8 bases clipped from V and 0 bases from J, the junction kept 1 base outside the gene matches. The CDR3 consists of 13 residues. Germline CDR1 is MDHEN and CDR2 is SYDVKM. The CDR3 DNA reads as TGTGCCAGCGGGAGGGGCTCCTACAATGAGCAGTTCTTC. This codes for CASGRGSYNEQFF.